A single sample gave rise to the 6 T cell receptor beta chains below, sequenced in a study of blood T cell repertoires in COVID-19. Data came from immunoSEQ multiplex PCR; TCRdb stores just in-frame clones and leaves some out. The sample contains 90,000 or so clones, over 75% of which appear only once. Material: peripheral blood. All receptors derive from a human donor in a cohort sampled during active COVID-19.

Written as DNA, the CDR3 is TGTGCCAGCCATGGCAGGGAAAACTACAATGAGCAGTTCTTC. Residues: CASHGRENYNEQFF. V gene TRBV6-6 combines with J gene TRBJ2-1, with a possible D match to TRBD1 (5 bases). The V and J ends lost 8 bases and 3 bases respectively, with 14 bases between them. This CDR3 region has 14 residues. Germline-derived CDR1 and CDR2 are MNHNY and SVGAGI (reference sequence).

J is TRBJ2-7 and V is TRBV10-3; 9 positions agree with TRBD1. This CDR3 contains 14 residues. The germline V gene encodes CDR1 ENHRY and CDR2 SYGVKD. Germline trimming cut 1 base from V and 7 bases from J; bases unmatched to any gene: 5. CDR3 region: CAISEYTGTGEQYF. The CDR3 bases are TGTGCCATCAGTGAGTACACCGGGACAGGGGAGCAGTACTTC.

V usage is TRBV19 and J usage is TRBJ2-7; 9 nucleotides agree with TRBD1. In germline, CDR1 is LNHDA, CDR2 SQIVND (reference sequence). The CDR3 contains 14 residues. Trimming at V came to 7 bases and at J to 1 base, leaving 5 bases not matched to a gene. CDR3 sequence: CASNPGTGSYEQYF. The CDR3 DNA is TGTGCCAGTAACCCCGGGACAGGGTCCTACGAGCAGTACTTC.

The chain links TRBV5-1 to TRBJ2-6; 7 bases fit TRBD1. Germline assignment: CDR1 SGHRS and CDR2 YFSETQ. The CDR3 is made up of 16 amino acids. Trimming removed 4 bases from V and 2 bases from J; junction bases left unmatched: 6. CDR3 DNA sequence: TGCGCCAGCAGCCCCCGACAGGGCACTGGGGCCAACGTCCTGACTTTC. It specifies CASSPRQGTGANVLTF. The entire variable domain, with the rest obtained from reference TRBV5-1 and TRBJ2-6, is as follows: KAGVTQTPRYLIKTRGQQVTLSCSPISGHRSVSWYQQTPGQGLQFLFEYFSETQRNKGNFPGRFSGRQFSNSRSEMNVSTLELGDSALYLCASSPRQGTGANVLTFGAGSRLTVL.

The CDR3 bases are TGTGCCAGCAGCCAATTGGCAGGGGTAAGCAATGAGCAGTTCTTC. It encodes CASSQLAGVSNEQFF. This chain links TRBV14 with TRBJ2-1, with D possibly matching TRBD1 (6 bases). CDR1 is SGHDN and CDR2 is FVKESK in the germline V gene. V dropped 2 bases and J dropped 6 bases, with 14 bases sitting between them. This CDR3 is 15 amino acids long.

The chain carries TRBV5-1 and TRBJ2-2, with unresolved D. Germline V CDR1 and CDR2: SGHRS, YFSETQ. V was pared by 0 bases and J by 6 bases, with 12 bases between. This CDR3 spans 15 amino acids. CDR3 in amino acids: CASSLVASSAGELFF. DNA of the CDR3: TGCGCCAGCAGCTTGGTGGCTAGTTCCGCCGGGGAGCTGTTTTTT. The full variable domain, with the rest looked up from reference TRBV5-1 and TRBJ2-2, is KAGVTQTPRYLIKTRGQQVTLSCSPISGHRSVSWYQQTPGQGLQFLFEYFSETQRNKGNFPGRFSGRQFSNSRSEMNVSTLELGDSALYLCASSLVASSAGELFFGEGSRLTVL.